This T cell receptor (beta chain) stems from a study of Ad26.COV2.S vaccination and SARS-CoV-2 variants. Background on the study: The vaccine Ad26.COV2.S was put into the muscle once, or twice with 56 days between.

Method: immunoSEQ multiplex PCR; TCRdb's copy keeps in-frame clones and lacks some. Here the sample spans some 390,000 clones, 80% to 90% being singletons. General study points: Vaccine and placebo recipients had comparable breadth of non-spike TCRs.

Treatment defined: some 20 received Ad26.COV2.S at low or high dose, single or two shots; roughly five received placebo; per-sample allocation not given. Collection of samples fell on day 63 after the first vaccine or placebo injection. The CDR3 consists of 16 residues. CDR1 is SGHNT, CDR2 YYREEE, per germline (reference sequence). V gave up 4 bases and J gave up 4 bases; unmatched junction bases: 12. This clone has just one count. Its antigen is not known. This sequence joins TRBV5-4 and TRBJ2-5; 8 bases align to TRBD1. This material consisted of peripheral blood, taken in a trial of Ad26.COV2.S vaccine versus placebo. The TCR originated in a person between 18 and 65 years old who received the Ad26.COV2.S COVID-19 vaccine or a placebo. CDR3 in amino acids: CASSKAGPGGAETQYF. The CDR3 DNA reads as TGTGCCAGCAGCAAGGCCGGGCCAGGGGGCGCAGAGACCCAGTACTTC. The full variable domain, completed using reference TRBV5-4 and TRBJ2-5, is ETGVTQSPTHLIKTRGQQVTLRCSSQSGHNTVSWYQQALGQGPQFIFQYYREEENGRGNFPPRFSGLQFPNYSSELNVNALELDDSALYLCASSKAGPGGAETQYFGPGTRLLVL.